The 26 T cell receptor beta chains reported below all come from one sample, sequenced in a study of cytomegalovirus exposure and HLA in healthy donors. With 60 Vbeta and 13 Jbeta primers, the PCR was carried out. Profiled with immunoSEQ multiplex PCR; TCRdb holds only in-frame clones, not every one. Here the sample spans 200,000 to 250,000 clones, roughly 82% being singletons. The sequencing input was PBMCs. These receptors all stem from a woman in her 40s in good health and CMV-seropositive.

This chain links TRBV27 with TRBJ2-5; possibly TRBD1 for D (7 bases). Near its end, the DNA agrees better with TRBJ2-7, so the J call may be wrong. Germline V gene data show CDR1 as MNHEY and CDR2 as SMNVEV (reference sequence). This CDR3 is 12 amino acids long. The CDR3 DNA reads TGTGCCAGCAGCGCAGGGGGGTACGAGCAGTACTTC. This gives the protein CASSAGGYEQYF.

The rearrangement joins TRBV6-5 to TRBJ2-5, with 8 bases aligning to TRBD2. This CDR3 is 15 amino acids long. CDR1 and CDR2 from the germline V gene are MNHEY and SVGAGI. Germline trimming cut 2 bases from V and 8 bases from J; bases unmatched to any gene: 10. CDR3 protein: CASSYRAGASITQYF. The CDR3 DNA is TGTGCCAGCAGTTACCGAGCGGGGGCCTCAATAACCCAGTACTTC.

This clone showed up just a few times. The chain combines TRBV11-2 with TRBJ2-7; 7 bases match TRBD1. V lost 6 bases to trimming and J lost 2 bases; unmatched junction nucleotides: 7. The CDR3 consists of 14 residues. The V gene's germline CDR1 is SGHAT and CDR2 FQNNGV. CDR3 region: CASREIDRAYEQYF. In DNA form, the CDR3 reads TGTGCCAGCAGGGAAATAGACAGGGCCTACGAGCAGTACTTC.

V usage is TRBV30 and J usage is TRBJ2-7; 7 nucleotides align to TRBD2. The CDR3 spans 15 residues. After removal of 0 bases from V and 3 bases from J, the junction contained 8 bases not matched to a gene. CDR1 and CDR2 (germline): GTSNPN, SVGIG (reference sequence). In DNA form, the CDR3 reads TGTGCCTGGAGTGTAGCGGGGCGAATCGTCTACGAGCAGTACTTC. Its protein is CAWSVAGRIVYEQYF. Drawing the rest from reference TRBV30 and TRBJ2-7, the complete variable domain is SQTIHQWPATLVQPVGSPLSLECTVEGTSNPNLYWYRQAAGRGLQLLFYSVGIGQISSEVPQNLSASRPQDRQFILSSKKLLLSDSGFYLCAWSVAGRIVYEQYFGPGTRLTVT.

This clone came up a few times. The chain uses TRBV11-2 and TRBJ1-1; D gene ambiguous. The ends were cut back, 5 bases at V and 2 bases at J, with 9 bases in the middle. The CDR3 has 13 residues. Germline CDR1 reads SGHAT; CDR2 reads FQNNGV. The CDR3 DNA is TGTGCCAGCAGCCTACGGGAAAACACTGAAGCTTTCTTT. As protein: CASSLRENTEAFF.

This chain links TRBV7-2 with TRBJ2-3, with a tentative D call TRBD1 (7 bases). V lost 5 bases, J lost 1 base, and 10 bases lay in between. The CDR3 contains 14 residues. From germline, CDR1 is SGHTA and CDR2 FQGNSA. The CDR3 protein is CASSIRGGTDTQYF. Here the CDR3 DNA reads TGTGCCAGCAGCATCAGGGGGGGCACAGATACGCAGTATTTT.

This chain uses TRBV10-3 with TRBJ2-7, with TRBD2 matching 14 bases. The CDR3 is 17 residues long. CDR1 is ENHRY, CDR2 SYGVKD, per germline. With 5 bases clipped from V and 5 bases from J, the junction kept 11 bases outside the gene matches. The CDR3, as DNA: TGTGCCATCAGTTCCTCCCCTCCGGGACTAGCGGGAGACGAGCAGTACTTC. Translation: CAISSSPPGLAGDEQYF.

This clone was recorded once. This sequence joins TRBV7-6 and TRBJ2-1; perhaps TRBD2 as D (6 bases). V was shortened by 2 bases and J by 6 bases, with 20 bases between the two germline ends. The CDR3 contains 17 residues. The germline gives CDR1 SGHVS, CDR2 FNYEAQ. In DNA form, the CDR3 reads TGTGCCAGCAGCTTACTTTGGGGGGTAATTCCGGGCAATGAGCAGTTCTTC. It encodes CASSLLWGVIPGNEQFF.

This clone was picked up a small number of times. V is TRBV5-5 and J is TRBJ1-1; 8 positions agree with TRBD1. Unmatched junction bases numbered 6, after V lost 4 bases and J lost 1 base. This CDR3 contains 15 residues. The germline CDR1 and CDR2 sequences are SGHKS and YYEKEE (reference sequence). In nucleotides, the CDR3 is TGTGCCAGCAGCGGATCCGGGACAGGGAACACTGAAGCTTTCTTT. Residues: CASSGSGTGNTEAFF.

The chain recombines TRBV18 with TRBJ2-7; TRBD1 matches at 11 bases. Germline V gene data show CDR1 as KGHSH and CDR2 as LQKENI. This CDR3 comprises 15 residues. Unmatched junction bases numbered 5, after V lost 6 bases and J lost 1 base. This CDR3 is CASSAGTGGSYEQYF. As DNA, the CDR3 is TGTGCCAGCTCGGCGGGGACAGGGGGTTCCTACGAGCAGTACTTC.

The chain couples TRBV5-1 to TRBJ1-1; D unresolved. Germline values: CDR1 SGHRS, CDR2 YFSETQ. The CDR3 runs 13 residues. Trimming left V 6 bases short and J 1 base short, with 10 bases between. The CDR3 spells CASTRRPNTEAFF. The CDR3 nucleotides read TGCGCCAGCACCCGGCGGCCGAACACTGAAGCTTTCTTT.

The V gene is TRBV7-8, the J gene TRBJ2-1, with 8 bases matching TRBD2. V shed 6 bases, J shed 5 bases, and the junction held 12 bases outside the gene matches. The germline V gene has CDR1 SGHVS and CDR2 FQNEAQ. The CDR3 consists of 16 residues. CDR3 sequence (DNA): TGTGCCAGCAGTTATTCCGGGGGGGCGGGAAACAATGAGCAGTTCTTC. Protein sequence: CASSYSGGAGNNEQFF.

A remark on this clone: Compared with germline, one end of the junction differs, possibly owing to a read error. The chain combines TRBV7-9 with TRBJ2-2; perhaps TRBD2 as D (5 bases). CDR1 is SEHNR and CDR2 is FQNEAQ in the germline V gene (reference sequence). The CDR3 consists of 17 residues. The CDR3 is CASILPPGTANTGELFF. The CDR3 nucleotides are TGTGCCAGCATCTTACCTCCGGGAACTGCGAACACCGGGGAGCTGTTTTTT.

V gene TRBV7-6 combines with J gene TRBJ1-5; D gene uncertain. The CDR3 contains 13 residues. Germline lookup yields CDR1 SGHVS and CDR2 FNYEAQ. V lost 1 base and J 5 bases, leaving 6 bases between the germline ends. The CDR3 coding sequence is TGTGCCAGCAGCTTAGAGCCCGATCAGCCCCAGCATTTT. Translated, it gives CASSLEPDQPQHF.

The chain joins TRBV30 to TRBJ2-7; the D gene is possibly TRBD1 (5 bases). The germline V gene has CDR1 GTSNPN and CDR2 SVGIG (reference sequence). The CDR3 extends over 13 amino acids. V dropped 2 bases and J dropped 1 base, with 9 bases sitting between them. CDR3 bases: TGTGCCTGGAGTCAGGGCAGATCCTACGAGCAGTACTTC. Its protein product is CAWSQGRSYEQYF.

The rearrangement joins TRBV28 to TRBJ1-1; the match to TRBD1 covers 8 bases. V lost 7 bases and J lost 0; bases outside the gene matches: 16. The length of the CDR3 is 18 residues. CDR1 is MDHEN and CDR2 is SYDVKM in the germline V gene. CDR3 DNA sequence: TGTGCCAGCACTTCTTTGGACAGGGTCCCCCTTATGAACACTGAAGCTTTCTTT. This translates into CASTSLDRVPLMNTEAFF.

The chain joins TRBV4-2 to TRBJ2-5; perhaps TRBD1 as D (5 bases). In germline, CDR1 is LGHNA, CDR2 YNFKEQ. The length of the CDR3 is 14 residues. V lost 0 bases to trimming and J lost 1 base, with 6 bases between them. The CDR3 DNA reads TGTGCCAGCAGCCAAGAAGGGGTCCAAGAGACCCAGTACTTC. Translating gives CASSQEGVQETQYF.

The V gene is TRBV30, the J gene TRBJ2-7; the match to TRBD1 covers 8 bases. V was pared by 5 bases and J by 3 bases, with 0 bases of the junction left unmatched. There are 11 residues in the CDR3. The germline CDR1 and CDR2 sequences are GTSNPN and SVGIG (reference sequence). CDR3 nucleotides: TGTGCCTGGGGGACAGGCTACGAGCAGTACTTC. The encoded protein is CAWGTGYEQYF.

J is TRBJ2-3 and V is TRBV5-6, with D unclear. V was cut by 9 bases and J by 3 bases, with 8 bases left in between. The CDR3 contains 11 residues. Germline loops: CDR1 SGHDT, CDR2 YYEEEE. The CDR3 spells CATQNTDTQYF. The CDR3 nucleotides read TGTGCCACCCAGAATACAGATACGCAGTATTTT.

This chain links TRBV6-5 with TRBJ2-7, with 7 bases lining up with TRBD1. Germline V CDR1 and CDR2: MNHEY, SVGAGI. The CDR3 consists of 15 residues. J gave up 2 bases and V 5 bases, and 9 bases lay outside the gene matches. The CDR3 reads CASSVGRQGPYEQYF. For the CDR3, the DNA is TGTGCCAGCAGTGTGGGGAGACAGGGTCCCTACGAGCAGTACTTC.

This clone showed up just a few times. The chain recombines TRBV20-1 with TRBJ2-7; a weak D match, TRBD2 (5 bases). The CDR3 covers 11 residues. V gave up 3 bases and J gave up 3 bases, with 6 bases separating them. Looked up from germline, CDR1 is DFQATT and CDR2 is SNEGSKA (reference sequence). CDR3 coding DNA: TGCAGTGCTAGGGGGAGCTACGAGCAGTACTTC. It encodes CSARGSYEQYF.

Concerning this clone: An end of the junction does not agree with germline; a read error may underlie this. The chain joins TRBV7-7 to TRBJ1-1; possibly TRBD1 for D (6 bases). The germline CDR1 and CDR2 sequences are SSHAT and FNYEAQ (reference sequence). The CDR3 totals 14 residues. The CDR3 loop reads CASSFDQDSSEAFF. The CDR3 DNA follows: TGTGCTAGCAGCTTCGACCAGGACAGTTCCGAAGCTTTCTTT.

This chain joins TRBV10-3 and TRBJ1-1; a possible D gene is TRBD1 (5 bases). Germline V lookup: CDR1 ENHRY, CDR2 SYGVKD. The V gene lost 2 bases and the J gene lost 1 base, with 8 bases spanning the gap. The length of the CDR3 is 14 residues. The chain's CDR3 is CAISELGQNTEAFF. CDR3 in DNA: TGTGCCATCAGTGAGCTTGGACAGAACACTGAAGCTTTCTTT.

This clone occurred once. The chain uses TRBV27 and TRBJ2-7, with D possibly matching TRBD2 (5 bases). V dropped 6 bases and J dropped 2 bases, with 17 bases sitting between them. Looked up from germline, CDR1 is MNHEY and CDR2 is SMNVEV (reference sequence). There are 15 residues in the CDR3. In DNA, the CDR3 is TGTGCCAGCAGCCCCCCGAGGAGGCGGGCCTACGAGCAGTACTTC. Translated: CASSPPRRRAYEQYF.

The CDR3 here is CASSYEDSSGNTIYF. In nucleotides, the CDR3 is TGTGCCAGCAGTTACGAGGACAGCTCTGGAAACACCATATATTTT. The rearrangement links TRBV6-5 to TRBJ1-3, with D possibly matching TRBD1 (6 bases). Germline-derived CDR1 and CDR2 are MNHEY and SVGAGI. This CDR3 has 15 amino acids. V was trimmed by 2 bases and J by 0 bases, leaving 8 bases between them.

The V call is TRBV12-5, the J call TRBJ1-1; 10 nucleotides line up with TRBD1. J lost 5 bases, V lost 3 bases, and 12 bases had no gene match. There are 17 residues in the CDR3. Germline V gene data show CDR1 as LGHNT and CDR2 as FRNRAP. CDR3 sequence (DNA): TGTGCTAGTGGTTTCCCACTCCGACAGGGGGCTCGGACTGAAGCTTTCTTT. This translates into CASGFPLRQGARTEAFF.